This T cell receptor (beta chain) was sequenced in a study of beta chain features in type 1 diabetes. What was sequenced were expressed TCRB transcripts, since all of the isolated RNA had been reverse transcribed. The method was immunoSEQ multiplex PCR; TCRdb's version includes in-frame clones alone and lacks a portion of them. This table holds some 160,000 clones, approximately 9.9% found once. Trimming pared 1 base from V and 3 bases from J, leaving 7 bases between. The CDR3 runs to 13 residues. Germline lookup yields CDR1 MGHRA and CDR2 YSYEKL. This chain joins TRBV4-1 and TRBJ2-7; no clear D gene. This sequence was found in a woman under 30 in good health. The sequenced sample was central memory CD4+ T cells from blood. CDR3 residues: CASSQGPFYEQYF. CDR3 nucleotides: TGCGCCAGCAGCCAAGGGCCCTTCTACGAGCAGTACTTC.